These 21 T cell receptor beta chains were sequenced from one sample in a study of T cells in women clearing cervical HPV infection. The data were produced by immunoSEQ multiplex PCR, yet TCRdb's version contains in-frame clones alone and is incomplete. Its listing shows around 23,000 clones. The sample comprised blood buffy coat. All receptors come from a woman between 18 and 70 years old with a cervical HPV16 infection that either progressed to CIN3+ or cleared (not recorded which).

Concerning this clone: The sequence runs out 3 residues before the end of the CDR3; the remainder is reconstructed from the germline J gene. The J gene is TRBJ1-2, the V gene TRBV7-2, with a tentative D call TRBD1 (6 bases). Germline CDR1 is SGHTA and CDR2 is FQGNSA. The CDR3 covers 15 residues. CDR3 DNA (partial): TGTGCCAGCGCTGGGCGGCGGGGGGCGAGCGGGGAC. Amino acid sequence: CASAGRRGASGD. The whole CDR3 region reads CASAGRRGASGDYTF.

CDR3 DNA (partial): TGTGCCAGCAGCCCACCGGGACAGAACTATGGT. Residues: CASSPPGQNYG. The entire CDR3 is CASSPPGQNYGQYF. The rearrangement uses TRBV7-9 and TRBJ2-4; 7 nucleotides agree with TRBD1. Sequencing ends 3 residues short of the CDR3 end; the germline J gene provides the rest. Germline CDR1 reads SEHNR; CDR2 reads FQNEAQ (reference sequence). CDR3 size: 14 residues.

A note on this clone: The sequenced fragment ends 3 residues before the CDR3 boundary, so the rest is inferred from the germline J gene. This rearrangement joins TRBV11-3 to TRBJ2-7, with 7 bases fitting TRBD2. Germline lookup yields CDR1 SGHNT and CDR2 YENEEA. This CDR3 has 12 amino acids. The V segment lost 5 bases and the J segment 2 bases; nucleotides outside the gene matches: 0. CDR3 amino acids: CASSRGAYEQYF. CDR3 DNA, as far as it was read: TGTGCCAGCAGCCGGGGGGCCTACGAG.

On this clone: The read gets to within 3 residues of the CDR3 end, and the germline J gene fills in the rest. The rearrangement uses TRBV5-4 and TRBJ1-2; D is unresolved. This CDR3 contains 16 residues. V shed 2 bases and J shed 2 bases, with 16 bases lying between them. CDR1 and CDR2 from the germline V gene are SGHNT and YYREEE (reference sequence). The CDR3 here is CASSLMGREANYGYTF. CDR3 DNA, as far as it was read: TGTGCCAGCAGCTTAATGGGCAGAGAAGCCAACTATGGC. Filled out from reference TRBV5-4 and TRBJ1-2, the complete variable domain reads ETGVTQSPTHLIKTRGQQVTLRCSSQSGHNTVSWYQQALGQGPQFIFQYYREEENGRGNFPPRFSGLQFPNYSSELNVNALELDDSALYLCASSLMGREANYGYTFGSGTRLTVV.

With regard to this clone: The missing CDR3 end, 3 residues past where the read stops, is filled in from the germline J gene. This chain uses TRBV2 with TRBJ2-2; the match to TRBD1 covers 10 bases. This CDR3 contains 18 residues. The V gene's germline CDR1 is SNHLY and CDR2 FYNNEI. Partial CDR3 DNA: TGTGCCAGCAGTACGATGACCCGAAGACAGGGGGCTTATGAAAAG. Translated, it gives CASSTMTRRQGAYEK. The CDR3 reads in full as CASSTMTRRQGAYEKLFF.

Comment on this clone: With the read ending 3 residues before the CDR3 end, the germline J gene is used to fill in that end. This rearrangement joins TRBV11-2 to TRBJ2-7; 9 bases are a match to TRBD1. The CDR3 runs to 15 residues. After removal of 5 bases from V and 2 bases from J, the junction contained 7 bases not matched to a gene. Germline assignment: CDR1 SGHAT and CDR2 FQNNGV. The DNA read from the CDR3 is TGTGCCAGCAGCATAGGGACAGGGTACCCCTACGAG. As protein: CASSIGTGYPYE. In full, the CDR3 reads CASSIGTGYPYEQYF.

Remarks on this clone: At one boundary the junction diverges from the germline segment, which might be a read error. The CDR3 is cut off 3 residues early in the read; its end comes from the germline J gene. Other DNA sequences in this specimen translate into the identical CDR3. This chain uses TRBV30 with TRBJ1-3; weak D call: TRBD1 (6 bases). CDR1 is GTSNPN, CDR2 SVGIG, per germline (reference sequence). The CDR3 has 15 amino acids. The covered CDR3 bases are TGTGCCTGGAGAGGGGGGGCTAGCTCTGGAAACACT. Residues: CAWRGGASSGNT. The CDR3 as a whole reads CAWRGGASSGNTIYF. Filled out from reference TRBV30 and TRBJ1-3, the complete variable domain reads SQTIHQWPATLVQPVGSPLSLECTVEGTSNPNLYWYRQAAGRGLQLLFYSVGIGQISSEVPQNLSASRPQDRQFILSSKKLLLSDSGFYLCAWRGGASSGNTIYFGEGSWLTVV.

Regarding this clone: Read coverage stops 3 residues before the CDR3 terminus; the germline J gene supplies the remainder. V usage is TRBV6-2 or TRBV6-3 and J usage is TRBJ1-4; the D gene is possibly TRBD1 (6 bases). CDR1 and CDR2 from the germline V gene are MNHEY and SVGEGT. The CDR3 runs 17 residues. The CDR3 spells CASSPTTGTSGANVLFF. The sequenced CDR3 bases are TGTGCCAGCAGTCCCACGACAGGAACCTCTGGGGCCAACGTA.

Worth noting for this clone: The CDR3 end is not reached by the read, which stops 3 residues before it; the germline J gene fills it in. The chain couples TRBV7-3 to TRBJ2-3; 13 bases agree with TRBD2. The CDR3 consists of 18 residues. With 1 base clipped from V and 6 bases from J, the junction kept 10 bases outside the gene matches. Germline CDR1 and CDR2: SGHTA and FQGTGA. The covered CDR3 bases are TGTGCCAGCAGCTTAATGGGGGGGACTAGCGGGATTCCCGATACG. Amino acids: CASSLMGGTSGIPDT. The full CDR3 is CASSLMGGTSGIPDTQYF.

Comments on this clone: The CDR3 goes on 3 residues after the read ends, and that part is filled in from the germline J gene. At the DNA level, this CDR3 is encoded by other sequences in the same sample as well. The chain combines TRBV19 with TRBJ2-4; TRBD1 aligns across 9 bases. Germline lookup yields CDR1 LNHDA and CDR2 SQIVND (reference sequence). There are 15 residues in the CDR3. The CDR3 loop reads CASSTGQGSLYGQYF. The part of the CDR3 DNA that was read is TGTGCCAGTAGTACGGGACAGGGCTCACTATATGGT.

Points on this clone: The read ends 3 residues early relative to the CDR3; the germline J gene fills the gap. This sequence joins TRBV20-1 and TRBJ2-4, with TRBD1 identical over 8 bases. CDR3 size: 13 residues. Trimming at V came to 5 bases and at J to 3 bases, leaving 3 bases not matched to a gene. The germline V gene has CDR1 DFQATT and CDR2 SNEGSKA (reference sequence). The CDR3 sequence is CSAHDRGKNIQYF. The DNA read from the CDR3 is TGCAGTGCTCATGACAGGGGCAAAAACATT.

As concerns this clone: The CDR3 is cut off 3 residues early in the read; its end comes from the germline J gene. The rearrangement joins TRBV7-2 to TRBJ2-3; the match to TRBD2 covers 10 bases. The V gene end was trimmed by 0 bases and the J gene end by 6 bases; junction bases not matched to a gene: 6. CDR1 and CDR2 (germline): SGHTA, FQGNSA. The CDR3 totals 16 residues. This CDR3 is CASSLAQLAGLDTQYF. The CDR3 bases that were read are TGTGCCAGCAGCTTAGCCCAACTAGCGGGGCTGGATACG.

Turning to this clone: The sequence runs out 3 residues before the end of the CDR3; the remainder is reconstructed from the germline J gene. The J gene is TRBJ2-1, the V gene TRBV20-1, with TRBD2 as a possible D gene (6 bases). The V gene lost 6 bases and the J gene lost 7 bases, with 22 bases spanning the gap. Germline V gene sequence: CDR1 DFQATT, CDR2 SNEGSKA (reference sequence). The length of the CDR3 is 15 residues. The sequenced part of the CDR3 DNA is TGCAGTGCCATTAGCGGAAATGTCCATTGGAATGAG. Its translation is CSAISGNVHWNE. The entire CDR3 protein reads CSAISGNVHWNEQFF.

As to this clone: The junction and the germline gene differ at one end; a read error may be behind it. The read gets to within 3 residues of the CDR3 end, and the germline J gene fills in the rest. The sample holds other DNA sequences that translate to the same CDR3. The chain links TRBV18 to TRBJ2-1; D uncertain. This CDR3 region has 14 residues. Germline CDR1 reads KGHSH; CDR2 reads LQKENI. Here the CDR3 reads CASSPQSLSNEQFF. The covered CDR3 bases are TGTGCCAGTTCACCCCAGTCCTTGAGTAATGAG.

Worth noting for this clone: The CDR3 end is not reached by the read, which stops 3 residues before it; the germline J gene fills it in. The V call is TRBV19, the J call TRBJ2-6; D possibly corresponds to TRBD2 (5 bases). Trimming stripped 4 bases from V and 5 bases from J, with 15 bases between. CDR1 LNHDA and CDR2 SQIVND come from the germline V gene (reference sequence). The CDR3 contains 16 residues. The DNA read from the CDR3 is TGTGCCAGTAGTAGCTCAGCGGTGCCCTGGGCCAACGTC. It encodes CASSSSAVPWANV. The full CDR3 sequence reads CASSSSAVPWANVLTF.

The DNA read from the CDR3 is TGTGCCAGCAGCCCCCGGTCCAGCAGCGCCTACGAG. Translation: CASSPRSSSAYE. The full-length CDR3 reads as CASSPRSSSAYEQYF. This sequence joins TRBV9 and TRBJ2-7; D call uncertain. The read gets to within 3 residues of the CDR3 end, and the germline J gene fills in the rest. Germline V lookup: CDR1 SGDLS, CDR2 YYNGEE. Trimming took off 4 bases at V and 2 bases at J, with 16 bases between the two ends. The CDR3 totals 15 residues.

To note about this clone: Read data end 3 residues before the CDR3 end; the end is taken from the germline J gene. The rearrangement joins TRBV12-3 or TRBV12-4 to TRBJ2-3; D may be TRBD2 (5 bases). The ends were cut back, 1 base at V and 6 bases at J, with 11 bases in the middle. This CDR3 contains 14 residues. The CDR3 sequence: CASSLGLASDTQYF. CDR3 DNA, as far as it was read: TGTGCCAGCAGTTTAGGGCTAGCATCCGATACG.

Worth noting for this clone: The read finishes 3 residues shy of the CDR3 end, and the germline J gene is used to complete it. J is TRBJ2-3 and V is TRBV20-1, with TRBD2 identical over 8 bases. In germline, CDR1 is DFQATT, CDR2 SNEGSKA (reference sequence). The ends lost 3 bases at V and 5 bases at J; junction bases unmatched: 7. This CDR3 comprises 14 residues. CDR3 DNA, as far as it was read: TGCAGTGCTAGGGGGGGCGGGGGGAGAGATACG. Translation gives CSARGGGGRDT. The entire CDR3 reads CSARGGGGRDTQYF.

In regard to this clone: The read gets to within 3 residues of the CDR3 end, and the germline J gene fills in the rest. The chain uses TRBV5-1 and TRBJ2-3, with a possible D match to TRBD2 (5 bases). V was pared by 1 base and J by 0 bases, with 9 bases between. The CDR3 consists of 15 residues. The germline V gene encodes CDR1 SGHRS and CDR2 YFSETQ. CDR3 protein: CASSLSGMSTDTQYF. CDR3 DNA, as far as it was read: TGCGCCAGCAGCTTGTCGGGGATGAGCACAGATACG.

A remark on this clone: The observed sequence ends 3 residues before the CDR3 terminus, with the missing tail filled in from the germline J gene. The chain links TRBV5-1 to TRBJ1-2; 10 bases align to TRBD1. Germline loops: CDR1 SGHRS, CDR2 YFSETQ. The CDR3 covers 13 residues. Incomplete CDR3 DNA: TGCGCCAGCAGCGTGGACAGGGGGAAAGGC. Protein product: CASSVDRGKG. The whole CDR3 sequence is CASSVDRGKGYTF.

CDR3 loop: CASSSAGGPYEQYF. The part of the CDR3 DNA that was read is TGTGCCAGCAGCTCGGCCGGAGGGCCCTACGAG. The chain joins TRBV11-2 to TRBJ2-7; D may be TRBD2 (6 bases). The read stops 3 residues short of the end of the CDR3; the missing end is completed from the germline J gene. Deletions cut 4 bases from V and 2 bases from J, with 12 bases between. This CDR3 is built from 14 residues. The V gene's germline CDR1 is SGHAT and CDR2 FQNNGV.